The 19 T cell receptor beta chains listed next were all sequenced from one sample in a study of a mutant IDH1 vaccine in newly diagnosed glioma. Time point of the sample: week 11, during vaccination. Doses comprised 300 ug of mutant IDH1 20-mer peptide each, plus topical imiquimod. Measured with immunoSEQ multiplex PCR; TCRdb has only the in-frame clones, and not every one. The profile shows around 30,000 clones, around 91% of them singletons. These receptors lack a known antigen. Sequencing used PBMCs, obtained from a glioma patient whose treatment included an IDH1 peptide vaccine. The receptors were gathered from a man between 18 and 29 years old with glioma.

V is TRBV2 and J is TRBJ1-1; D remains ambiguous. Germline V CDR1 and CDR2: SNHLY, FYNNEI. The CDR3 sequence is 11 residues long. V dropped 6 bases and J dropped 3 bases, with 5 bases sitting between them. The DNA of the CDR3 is TGTGCCAGCAGGTTGTACACTGAAGCTTTCTTT. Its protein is CASRLYTEAFF.

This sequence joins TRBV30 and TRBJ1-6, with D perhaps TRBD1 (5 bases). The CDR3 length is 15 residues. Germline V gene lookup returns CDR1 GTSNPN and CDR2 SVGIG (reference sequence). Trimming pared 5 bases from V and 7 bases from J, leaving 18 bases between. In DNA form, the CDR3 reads TGTGCCTGGGATAGGGGCGGCCAGGGAAATTCACCCCTCCACTTT. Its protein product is CAWDRGGQGNSPLHF.

Here the CDR3 DNA reads TGCAGCGTGGGGGCGGGCCGACTCAATGAGCAGTTCTTC. The encoded protein is CSVGAGRLNEQFF. The chain uses TRBV29-1 and TRBJ2-1; D possibly corresponds to TRBD1 (6 bases). This CDR3 has 13 amino acids. V was trimmed by 6 bases and J by 6 bases, leaving 15 bases between them. Looked up from germline, CDR1 is SQVTM and CDR2 is ANQGSEA.

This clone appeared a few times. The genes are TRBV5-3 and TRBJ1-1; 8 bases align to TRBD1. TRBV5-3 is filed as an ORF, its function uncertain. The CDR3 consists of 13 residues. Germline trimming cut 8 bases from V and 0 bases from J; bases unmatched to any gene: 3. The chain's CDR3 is CARGQALNTEAFF. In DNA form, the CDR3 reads TGTGCCAGGGGACAGGCTTTGAACACTGAAGCTTTCTTT.

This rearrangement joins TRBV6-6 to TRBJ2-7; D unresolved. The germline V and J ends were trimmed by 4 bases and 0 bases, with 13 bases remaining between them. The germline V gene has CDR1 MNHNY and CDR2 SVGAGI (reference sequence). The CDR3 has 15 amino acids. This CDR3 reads CASSSLAQSSYEQYF. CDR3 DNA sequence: TGTGCCAGCAGTTCGTTAGCCCAAAGCTCCTACGAGCAGTACTTC.

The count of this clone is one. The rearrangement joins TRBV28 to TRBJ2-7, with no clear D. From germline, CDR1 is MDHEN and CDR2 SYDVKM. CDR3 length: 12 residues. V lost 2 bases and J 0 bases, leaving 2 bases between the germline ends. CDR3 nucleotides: TGTGCCAGCAGTTTAACCTCCTACGAGCAGTACTTC. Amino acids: CASSLTSYEQYF.

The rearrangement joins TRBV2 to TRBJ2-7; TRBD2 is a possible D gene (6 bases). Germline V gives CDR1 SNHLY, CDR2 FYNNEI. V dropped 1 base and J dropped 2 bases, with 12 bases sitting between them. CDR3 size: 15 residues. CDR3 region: CASSEGWGGPYEQYF. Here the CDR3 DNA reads TGTGCCAGCAGTGAAGGGTGGGGAGGCCCCTACGAGCAGTACTTC.

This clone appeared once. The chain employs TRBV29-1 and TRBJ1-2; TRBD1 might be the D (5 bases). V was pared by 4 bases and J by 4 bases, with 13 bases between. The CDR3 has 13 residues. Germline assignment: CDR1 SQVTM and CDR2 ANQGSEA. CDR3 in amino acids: CSVGGVGSYGYTF. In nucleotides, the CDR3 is TGCAGCGTTGGGGGGGTAGGAAGCTATGGCTACACCTTC.

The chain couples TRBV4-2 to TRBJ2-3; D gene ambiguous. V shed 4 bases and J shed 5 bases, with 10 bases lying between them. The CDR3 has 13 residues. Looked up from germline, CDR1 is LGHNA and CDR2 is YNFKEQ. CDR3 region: CASSPFWGDTQYF. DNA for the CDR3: TGTGCCAGCAGCCCCTTTTGGGGAGATACGCAGTATTTT.

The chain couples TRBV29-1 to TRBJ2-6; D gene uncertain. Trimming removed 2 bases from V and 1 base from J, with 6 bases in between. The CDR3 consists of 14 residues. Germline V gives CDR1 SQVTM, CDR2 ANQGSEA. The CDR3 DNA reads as TGCAGCGTTGAAAGTGAGTCTGGGGCCAACGTCCTGACTTTC. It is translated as CSVESESGANVLTF.

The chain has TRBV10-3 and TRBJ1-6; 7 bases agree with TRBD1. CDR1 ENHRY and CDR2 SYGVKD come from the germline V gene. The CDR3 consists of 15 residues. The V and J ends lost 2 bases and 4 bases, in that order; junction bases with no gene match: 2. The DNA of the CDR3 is TGTGCCATCAGTGAGAGACAGGGATATAATTCACCCCTCCACTTT. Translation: CAISERQGYNSPLHF.

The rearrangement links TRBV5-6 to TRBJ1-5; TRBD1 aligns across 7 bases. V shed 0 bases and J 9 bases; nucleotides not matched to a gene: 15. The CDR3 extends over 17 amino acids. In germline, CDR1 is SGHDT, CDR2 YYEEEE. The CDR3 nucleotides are TGTGCCAGCAGCTTGGGTTTCGGACAGGCCGGGAGATTGCCCCAGCATTTT. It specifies CASSLGFGQAGRLPQHF.

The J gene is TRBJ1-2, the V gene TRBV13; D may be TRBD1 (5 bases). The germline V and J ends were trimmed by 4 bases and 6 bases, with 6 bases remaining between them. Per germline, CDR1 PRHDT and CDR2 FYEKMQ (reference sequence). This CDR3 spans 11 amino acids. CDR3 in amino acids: CASSSGDGYTF. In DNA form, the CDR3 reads TGTGCCAGCAGCTCGGGGGATGGCTACACCTTC.

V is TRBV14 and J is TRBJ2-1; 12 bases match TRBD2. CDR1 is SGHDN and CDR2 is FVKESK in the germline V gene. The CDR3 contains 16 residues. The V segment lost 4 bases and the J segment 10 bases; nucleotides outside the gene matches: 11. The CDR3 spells CASSRLGLAGFSEQFF. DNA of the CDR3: TGTGCCAGCAGCCGCCTGGGACTAGCGGGCTTTTCGGAGCAGTTCTTC. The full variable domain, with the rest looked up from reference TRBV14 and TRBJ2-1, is EAGVTQFPSHSVIEKGQTVTLRCDPISGHDNLYWYRRVMGKEIKFLLHFVKESKQDESGMPNNRFLAERTGGTYSTLKVQPAELEDSGVYFCASSRLGLAGFSEQFFGPGTRLTVL.

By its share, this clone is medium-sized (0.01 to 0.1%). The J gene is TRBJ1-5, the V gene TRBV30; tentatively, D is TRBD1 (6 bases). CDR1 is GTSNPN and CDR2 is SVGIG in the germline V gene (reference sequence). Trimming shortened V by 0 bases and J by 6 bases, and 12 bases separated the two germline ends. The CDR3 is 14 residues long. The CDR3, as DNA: TGTGCCTGGAGTGTAGGGGGGGGCGTTCAGCCCCAGCATTTT. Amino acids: CAWSVGGGVQPQHF.

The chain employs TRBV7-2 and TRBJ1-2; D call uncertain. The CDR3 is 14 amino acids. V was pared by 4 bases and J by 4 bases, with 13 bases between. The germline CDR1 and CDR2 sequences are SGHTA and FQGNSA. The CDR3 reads CASSSDFLSYGYTF. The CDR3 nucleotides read TGTGCCAGCAGCTCGGATTTCCTTTCCTATGGCTACACCTTC.

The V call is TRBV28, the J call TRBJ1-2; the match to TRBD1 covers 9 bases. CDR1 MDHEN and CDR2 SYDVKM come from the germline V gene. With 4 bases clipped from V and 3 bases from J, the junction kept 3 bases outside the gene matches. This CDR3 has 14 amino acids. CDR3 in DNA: TGTGCCAGCAGTTCTGGACAGGGGTACTATGGCTACACCTTC. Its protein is CASSSGQGYYGYTF.

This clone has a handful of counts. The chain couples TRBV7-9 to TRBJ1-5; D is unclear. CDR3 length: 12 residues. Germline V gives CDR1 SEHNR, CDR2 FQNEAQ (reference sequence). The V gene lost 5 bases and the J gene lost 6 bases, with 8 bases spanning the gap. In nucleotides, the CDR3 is TGTGCCAGCAGCCTCCGTGGTCAGCCCCAGCATTTT. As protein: CASSLRGQPQHF.

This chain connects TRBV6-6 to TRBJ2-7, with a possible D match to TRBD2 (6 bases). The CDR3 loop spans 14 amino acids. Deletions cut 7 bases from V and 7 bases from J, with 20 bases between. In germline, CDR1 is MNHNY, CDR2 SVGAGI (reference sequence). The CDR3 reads CASNGSGRMWEQYF. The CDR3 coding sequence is TGTGCCAGCAACGGGTCAGGGAGGATGTGGGAGCAGTACTTC.